This T cell receptor beta chain was sequenced during a study of siplizumab effects on memory and regulatory T cells. Turning to the study itself: Pairing was applied to the mixed lymphocyte reactions, which contained siplizumab at approximately 0.92 ug/mL or no drug.

The cells of the mixed lymphocyte reaction underwent an approximately six-day coculture at 37°C. Investigators stained responder PBMCs with CFSE and stimulator PBMCs with Violet Dye, then mixed them 1:1. CDR3 length: 14 amino acids. V lost 4 bases and J 0 bases, leaving 5 bases between the germline ends. Germline values: CDR1 SGHRS, CDR2 YFSETQ. Sequenced by immunoSEQ multiplex PCR; TCRdb stores in-frame clones only, minus some. The table lists 17,000 or so clones, around half of them singletons. In this sample, this clone turned up a few times. Antigen specificity is unknown. General study results and limits: Siplizumab produced a significant reduction in alloreactive sequences that were traceable to unstimulated CD4+ memory cells. The study found naive T cells seemingly more diverse than memory cells and seemingly major alloresponse contributors.

This clonotype was obtained from a human donor in good health; the cells came from an allogeneic mixed lymphocyte reaction. Specimen: CFSE-low (dividing) CD4+ T cells sorted from an allogeneic mixed lymphocyte reaction. This chain connects TRBV5-1 to TRBJ2-6; D is unresolved. CDR3 amino acids: CASSDPSGANVLTF. The CDR3 nucleotides are TGCGCCAGCAGCGACCCCTCTGGGGCCAACGTCCTGACTTTC.